Below, one T cell receptor (beta chain) is given with its context. Its specificity is not known. Blood sampling was done at baseline, cycle 4 day 1, and cycle 7 day 1. This entry is derived from a study of OX40 agonist ivuxolimab in advanced cancers. Overall study: Patients with hepatocellular carcinoma, melanoma, renal cell or head and neck cancer made up the dose-escalation patients. General study results and limits: No antigen was identified for the clonally expanded peripheral T cells.

Here immunoSEQ multiplex PCR was the method, and the copy in TCRdb shows in-frame clones only, minus some. The repertoire has 20,000 to 25,000 clones, roughly 84% of them found once; the top ten carry roughly a quarter. Looked up from germline, CDR1 is SGHKS and CDR2 is YYEKEE (reference sequence). There are 15 residues in the CDR3. Trimming pared 4 bases from V and 0 bases from J, leaving 12 bases between. Source: CD4+ or CD8+ T cells sorted from blood, taken in a trial of the OX40 agonist ivuxolimab. The origin of this receptor is an adult with an advanced solid tumor such as melanoma, head and neck, liver or kidney cancer. This chain joins TRBV5-5 and TRBJ2-3; D ambiguous. The CDR3 coding sequence is TGTGCCAGCAGCCTCCTCGTTACTAGCACAGATACGCAGTATTTT. Translated: CASSLLVTSTDTQYF.